This is a list of T cell receptor beta chains from one sample in a study of T cell repertoires in ileal Crohn's disease. Libraries were prepared by immunoSEQ multiplex PCR; TCRdb keeps only in-frame clonotypes and omits some of them. Among 3,000 to 4,000 clones listed, under 80% were seen once. Material: ileal tissue. These receptors all stem from an adult with Crohn's disease. CDR3s include the opening cysteine and the closing phenylalanine or tryptophan. Fields, in order: clone size, V gene, J gene, D gene, CDR3 protein, CDR3 DNA. The D gene is left open where the match is weak. Clone size is stated in some rows and not others, as once, few, many or a class when expanded.

>-|TRBV14|TRBJ2-7|-
CASSQAMGREQYF
TGTGCCAGCAGCCAAGCGATGGGGCGTGAGCAGTACTTC
>-|TRBV4-2|TRBJ1-5|TRBD1
CASSQGGTEYQPQHF
TGTGCCAGCAGCCAAGGGGGGACAGAATATCAGCCCCAGCATTTT
>-|TRBV5-6|TRBJ1-1|-
CASSLVLMNTEAFF
TGTGCCAGCAGCTTGGTCCTTATGAACACTGAAGCTTTCTTT
>few|TRBV5-1|TRBJ2-7|-
CASSLTIHEQYF
TGCGCCAGCAGCCTTACAATCCACGAGCAGTACTTC
>-|TRBV30|TRBJ1-2|TRBD1
CAWSDREPGGYTF
TGTGCCTGGAGCGACAGGGAGCCGGGTGGCTACACCTTC
>-|TRBV11-2|TRBJ2-1|-
CASSLRDSPRRSGEQFF
TGTGCCAGCAGCTTACGTGACAGCCCCCGGCGATCGGGTGAGCAGTTCTTC
>-|TRBV5-1|TRBJ1-2|TRBD1
CASSALDRATGYTF
TGCGCCAGCAGCGCCCTAGACAGGGCTACTGGCTACACCTTC
>few|TRBV27|TRBJ1-2|TRBD1
CASSSMWTGDYGYTF
TGTGCCAGCAGTTCCATGTGGACAGGGGATTATGGCTACACCTTC
>-|TRBV30|TRBJ2-7|-
CAWNRQGRDEQYF
TGTGCCTGGAACCGACAGGGGAGGGACGAGCAGTACTTC
>-|TRBV5-1|TRBJ1-1|TRBD1
CASSLDPDRGAFF
TGCGCCAGCAGCCTAGACCCCGACAGGGGAGCTTTCTTT
>once|TRBV7-2|TRBJ2-3|-
CASSFGGARDTQYF
TGTGCCAGCAGCTTTGGGGGGGCCAGAGATACGCAGTATTTT